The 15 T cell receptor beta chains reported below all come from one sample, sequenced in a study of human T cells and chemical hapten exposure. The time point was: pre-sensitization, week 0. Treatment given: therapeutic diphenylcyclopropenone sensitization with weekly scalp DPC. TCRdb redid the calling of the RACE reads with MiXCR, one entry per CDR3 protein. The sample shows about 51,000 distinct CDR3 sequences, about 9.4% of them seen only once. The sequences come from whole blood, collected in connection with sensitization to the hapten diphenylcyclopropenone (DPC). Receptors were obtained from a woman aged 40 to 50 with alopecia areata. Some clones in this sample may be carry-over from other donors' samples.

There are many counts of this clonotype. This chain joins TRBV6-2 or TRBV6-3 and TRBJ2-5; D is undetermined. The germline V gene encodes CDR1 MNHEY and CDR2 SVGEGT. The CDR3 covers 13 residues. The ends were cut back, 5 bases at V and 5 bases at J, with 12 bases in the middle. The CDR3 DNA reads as TGTGCCAGCAGTCAAGGAGAGTTTGAGACCCAGTACTTC. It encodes CASSQGEFETQYF.

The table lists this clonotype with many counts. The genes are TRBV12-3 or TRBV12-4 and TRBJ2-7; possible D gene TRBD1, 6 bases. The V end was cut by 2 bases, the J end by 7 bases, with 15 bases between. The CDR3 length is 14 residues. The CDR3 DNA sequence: TGTGCCAGCAGTTTACCGAACAGGGTGTGGGAGCAGTACTTC. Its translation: CASSLPNRVWEQYF.

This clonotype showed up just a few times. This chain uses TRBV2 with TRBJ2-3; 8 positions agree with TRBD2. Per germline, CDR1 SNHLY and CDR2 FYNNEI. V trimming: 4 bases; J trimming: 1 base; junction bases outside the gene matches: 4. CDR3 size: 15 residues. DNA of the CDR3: TGTGCCAGCAGTGGTCGGCGGGGGGGCACAGATACGCAGTATTTT. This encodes CASSGRRGGTDTQYF.

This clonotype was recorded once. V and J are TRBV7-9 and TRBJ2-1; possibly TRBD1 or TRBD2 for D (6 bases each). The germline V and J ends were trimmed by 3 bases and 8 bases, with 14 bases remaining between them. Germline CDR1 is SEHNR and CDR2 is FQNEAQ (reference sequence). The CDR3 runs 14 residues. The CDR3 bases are TGTGCCAGCAGCTTCTTAGGGGGGTCTCATGAGCAGTTCTTC. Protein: CASSFLGGSHEQFF.

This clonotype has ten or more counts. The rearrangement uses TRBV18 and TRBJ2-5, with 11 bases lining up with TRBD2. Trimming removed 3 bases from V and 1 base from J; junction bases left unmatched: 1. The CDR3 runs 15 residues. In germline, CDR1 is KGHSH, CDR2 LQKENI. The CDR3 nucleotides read TGTGCCAGCTCACCGGGACTAGCGGTCCAAGAGACCCAGTACTTC. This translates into CASSPGLAVQETQYF.

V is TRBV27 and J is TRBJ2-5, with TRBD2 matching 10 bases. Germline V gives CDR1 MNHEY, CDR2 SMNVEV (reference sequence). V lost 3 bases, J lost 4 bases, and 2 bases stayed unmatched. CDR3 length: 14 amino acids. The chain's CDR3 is CASSFLAGGETQYF. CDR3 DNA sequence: TGTGCCAGCAGTTTTTTAGCGGGGGGAGAGACCCAGTACTTC.

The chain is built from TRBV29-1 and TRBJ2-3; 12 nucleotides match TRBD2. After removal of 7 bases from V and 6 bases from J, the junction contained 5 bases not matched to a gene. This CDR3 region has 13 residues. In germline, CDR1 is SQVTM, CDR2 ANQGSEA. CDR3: CSEKTSGGDTQYF. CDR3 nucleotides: TGCAGCGAAAAGACTAGCGGGGGTGATACGCAGTATTTT.

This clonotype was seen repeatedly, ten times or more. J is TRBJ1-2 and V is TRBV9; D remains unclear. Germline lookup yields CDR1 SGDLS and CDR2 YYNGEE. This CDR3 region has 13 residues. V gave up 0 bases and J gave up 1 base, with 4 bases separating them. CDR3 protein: CASSVGGNYGYTF. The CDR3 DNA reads TGTGCCAGCAGCGTAGGAGGTAACTATGGCTACACCTTC.

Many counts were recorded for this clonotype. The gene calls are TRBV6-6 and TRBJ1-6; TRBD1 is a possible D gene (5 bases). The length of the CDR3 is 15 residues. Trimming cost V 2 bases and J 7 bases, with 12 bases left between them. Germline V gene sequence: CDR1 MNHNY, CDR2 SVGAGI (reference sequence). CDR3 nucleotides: TGTGCCAGCAGTTACGCGGGGGGGGAGAATTCACCCCTCCACTTT. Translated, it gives CASSYAGGENSPLHF.

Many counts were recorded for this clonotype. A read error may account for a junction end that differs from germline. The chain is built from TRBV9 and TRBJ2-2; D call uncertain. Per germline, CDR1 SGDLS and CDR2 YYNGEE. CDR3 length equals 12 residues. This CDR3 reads CASNVNTGELFF. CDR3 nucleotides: TGTGCCAGCAACGTAAACACCGGGGAGCTGTTTTTT.

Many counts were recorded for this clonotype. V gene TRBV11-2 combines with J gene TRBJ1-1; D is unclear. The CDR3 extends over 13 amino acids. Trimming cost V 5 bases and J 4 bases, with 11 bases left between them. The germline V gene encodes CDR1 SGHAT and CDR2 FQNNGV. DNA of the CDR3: TGTGCCAGCAGCGCAAGGGAGCGCACTGAAGCTTTCTTT. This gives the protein CASSARERTEAFF.

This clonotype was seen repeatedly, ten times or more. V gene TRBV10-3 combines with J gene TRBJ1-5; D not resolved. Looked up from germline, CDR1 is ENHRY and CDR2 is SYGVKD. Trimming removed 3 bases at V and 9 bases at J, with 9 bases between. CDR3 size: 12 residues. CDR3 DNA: TGTGCCATCAGTGATGGGGTAGGGCCCCAGCATTTT. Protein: CAISDGVGPQHF.

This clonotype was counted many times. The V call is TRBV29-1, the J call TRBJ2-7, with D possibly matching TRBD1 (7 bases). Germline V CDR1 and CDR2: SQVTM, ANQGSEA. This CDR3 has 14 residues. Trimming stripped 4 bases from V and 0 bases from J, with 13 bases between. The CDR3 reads CSVVGGTDSYEQYF. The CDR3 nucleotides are TGCAGCGTTGTAGGCGGGACAGACTCCTACGAGCAGTACTTC.

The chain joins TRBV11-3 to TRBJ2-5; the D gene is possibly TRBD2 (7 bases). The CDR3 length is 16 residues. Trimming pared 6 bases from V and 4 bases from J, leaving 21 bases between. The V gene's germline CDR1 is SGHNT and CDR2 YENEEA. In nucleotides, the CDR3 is TGTGCCAGCAGTCCATCTGGCGGGGGCTCGGGAGAGACCCAGTACTTC. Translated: CASSPSGGGSGETQYF. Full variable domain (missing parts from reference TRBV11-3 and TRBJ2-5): EAGVVQSPRYKIIEKKQPVAFWCNPISGHNTLYWYLQNLGQGPELLIRYENEEAVDDSQLPKDRFSAERLKGVDSTLKIQPAELGDSAVYLCASSPSGGGSGETQYFGPGTRLLVL.

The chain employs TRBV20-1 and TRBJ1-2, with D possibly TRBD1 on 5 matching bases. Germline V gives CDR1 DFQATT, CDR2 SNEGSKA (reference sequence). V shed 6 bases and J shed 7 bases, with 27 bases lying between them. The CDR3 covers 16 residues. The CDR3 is CSAVSEGATPAGGYTF. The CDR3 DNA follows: TGCAGTGCGGTTTCGGAAGGGGCGACGCCAGCTGGTGGCTACACCTTC.